This TCR beta chain was retrieved from a study of T cells in Graves' hyperthyroidism and ophthalmopathy. Study conclusions and caveats: Separation of ophthalmopathy from stable hyperthyroidism was achieved by a 13 V-J model. Model output signaled ophthalmopathy a median about 6.3 months ahead of onset.

V lost 0 bases and J 4 bases, leaving 21 bases between the germline ends. Germline-derived CDR1 and CDR2 are DFQATT and SNEGSKA (reference sequence). The CDR3 loop spans 17 amino acids. Amplification of TCR beta CDR3 regions used RNA as the template. An initial round of RT-PCR targeting the TCR CDR3 relied on the HTBI primer set. One entry per CDR3 protein results from TCRdb running MiXCR on the multiplex PCR reads. The sample has roughly 380,000 distinct CDR3 sequences, about 18% seen once; the top ten hold 3.7%. Each patient was aged 18 to 65 and had newly diagnosed hyperthyroidism of under 2 months' duration. As to this clonotype: Its target is not known.

The sequenced sample was blood. The chain carries TRBV20-1 and TRBJ2-5, with a tentative D call TRBD2 (6 bases). The clonotype comes from a woman under 30 with Graves' hyperthyroidism. This CDR3 is CSARDLSRRGSAETQYF. The CDR3 region has the DNA TGCAGTGCTAGAGATCTCTCTAGGAGGGGATCAGCAGAGACCCAGTACTTC.